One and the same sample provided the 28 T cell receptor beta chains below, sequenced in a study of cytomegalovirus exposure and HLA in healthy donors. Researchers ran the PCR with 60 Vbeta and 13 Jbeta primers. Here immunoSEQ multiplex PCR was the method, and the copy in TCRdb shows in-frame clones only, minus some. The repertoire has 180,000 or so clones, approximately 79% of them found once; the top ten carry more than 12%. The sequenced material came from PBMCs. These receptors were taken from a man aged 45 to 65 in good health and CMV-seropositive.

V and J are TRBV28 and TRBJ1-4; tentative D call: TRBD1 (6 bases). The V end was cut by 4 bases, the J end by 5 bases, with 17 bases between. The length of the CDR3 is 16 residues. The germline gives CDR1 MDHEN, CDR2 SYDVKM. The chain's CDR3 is CASSSLENRENEKLFF. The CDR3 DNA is TGTGCCAGCAGTTCTCTAGAAAACAGGGAAAATGAAAAACTGTTTTTT.

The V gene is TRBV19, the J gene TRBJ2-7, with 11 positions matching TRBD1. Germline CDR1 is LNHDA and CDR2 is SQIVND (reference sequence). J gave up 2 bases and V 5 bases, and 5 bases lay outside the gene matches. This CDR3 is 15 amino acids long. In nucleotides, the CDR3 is TGTGCCAGTAGTGCCGGGACAGGGGGTACCTACGAGCAGTACGTC. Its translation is CASSAGTGGTYEQYV.

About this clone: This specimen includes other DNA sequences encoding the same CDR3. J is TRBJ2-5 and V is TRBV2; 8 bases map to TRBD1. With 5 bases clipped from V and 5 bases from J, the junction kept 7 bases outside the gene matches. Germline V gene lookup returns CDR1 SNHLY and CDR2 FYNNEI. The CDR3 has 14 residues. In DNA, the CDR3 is TGTGCCAGCAGTCAGACAGGGGTAGGGGAGACCCAGTACTTC. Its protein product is CASSQTGVGETQYF.

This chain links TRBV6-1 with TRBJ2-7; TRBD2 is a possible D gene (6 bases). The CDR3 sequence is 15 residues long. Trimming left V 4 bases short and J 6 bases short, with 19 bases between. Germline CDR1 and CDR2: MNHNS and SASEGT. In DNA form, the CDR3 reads TGTGCCAGCAGTGGGTCGATTGGGGGGAATGGCGAGCAGTACGTC. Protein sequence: CASSGSIGGNGEQYV.

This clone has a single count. CDR3 nucleotide sequence: TGTGCCAGCAGTGAAGATGGCGGGAAGACCCAGTACTTC. Its translation: CASSEDGGKTQYF. The V gene is TRBV6-1, the J gene TRBJ2-5; weak D call: TRBD2 (6 bases). In germline, CDR1 is MNHNS, CDR2 SASEGT. Trimming pared 1 base from V and 6 bases from J, leaving 9 bases between. This CDR3 has 13 amino acids.

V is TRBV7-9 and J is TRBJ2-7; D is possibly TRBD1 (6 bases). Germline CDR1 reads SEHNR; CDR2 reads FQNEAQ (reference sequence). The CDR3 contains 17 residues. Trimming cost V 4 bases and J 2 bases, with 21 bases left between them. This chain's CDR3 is CASSSSPSLQGTYEQYF. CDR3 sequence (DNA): TGTGCCAGCAGCTCGTCTCCTTCCTTACAGGGTACCTACGAGCAGTACTTC.

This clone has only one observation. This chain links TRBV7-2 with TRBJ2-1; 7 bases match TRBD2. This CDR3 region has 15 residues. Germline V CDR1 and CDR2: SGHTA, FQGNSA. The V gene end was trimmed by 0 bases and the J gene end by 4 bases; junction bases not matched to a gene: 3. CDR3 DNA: TGTGCCAGCAGCTTAGCGGGGGGGAAATACAATGAGCAGTTCTTC. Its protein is CASSLAGGKYNEQFF.

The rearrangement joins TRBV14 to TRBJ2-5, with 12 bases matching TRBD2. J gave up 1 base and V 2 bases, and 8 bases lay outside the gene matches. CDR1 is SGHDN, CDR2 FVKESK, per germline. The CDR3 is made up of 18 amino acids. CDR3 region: CASSQRLAGALGQETQYF. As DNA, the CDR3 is TGTGCCAGCAGCCAAAGACTAGCGGGGGCCCTCGGCCAAGAGACCCAGTACTTC.

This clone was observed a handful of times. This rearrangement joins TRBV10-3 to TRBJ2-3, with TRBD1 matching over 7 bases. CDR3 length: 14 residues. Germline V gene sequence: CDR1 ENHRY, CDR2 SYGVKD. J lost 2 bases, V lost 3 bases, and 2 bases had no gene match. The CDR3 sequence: CAISEGGPTDTQYF. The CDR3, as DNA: TGTGCCATCAGTGAAGGGGGCCCCACAGATACGCAGTATTTT.

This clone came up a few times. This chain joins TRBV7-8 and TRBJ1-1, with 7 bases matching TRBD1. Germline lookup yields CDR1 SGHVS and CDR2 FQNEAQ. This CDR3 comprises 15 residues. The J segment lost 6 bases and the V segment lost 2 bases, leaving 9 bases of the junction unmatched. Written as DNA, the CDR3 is TGTGCCAGCAGCTTATTAGAAGGGACAGTGGCTGAAGCTTTCTTT. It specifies CASSLLEGTVAEAFF.

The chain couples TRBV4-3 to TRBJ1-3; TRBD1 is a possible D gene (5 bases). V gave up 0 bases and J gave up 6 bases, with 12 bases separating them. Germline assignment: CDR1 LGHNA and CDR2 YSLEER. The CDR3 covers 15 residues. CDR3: CASSQDPGGENTIYF. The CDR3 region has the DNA TGCGCCAGCAGCCAAGATCCGGGGGGTGAAAACACCATATATTTT.

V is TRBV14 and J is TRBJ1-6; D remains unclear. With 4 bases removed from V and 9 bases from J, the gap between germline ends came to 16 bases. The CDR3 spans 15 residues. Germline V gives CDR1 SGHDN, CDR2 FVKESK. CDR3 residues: CASSPQEGRSSPLHF. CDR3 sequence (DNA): TGTGCCAGCAGCCCCCAGGAGGGTAGAAGTTCACCCCTCCACTTT.

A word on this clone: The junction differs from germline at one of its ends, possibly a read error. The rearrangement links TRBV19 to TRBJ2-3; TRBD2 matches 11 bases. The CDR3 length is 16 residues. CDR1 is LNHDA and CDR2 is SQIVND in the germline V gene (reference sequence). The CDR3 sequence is CASRIAGGRYTDTQYF. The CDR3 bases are TGTGCCAGTAGGATAGCGGGGGGGCGGTACACAGATACGCAGTATTTT. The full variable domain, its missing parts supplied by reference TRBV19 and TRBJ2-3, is DGGITQSPKYLFRKEGQNVTLSCEQNLNHDAMYWYRQDPGQGLRLIYYSQIVNDFQKGDIAEGYSVSREKKESFPLTVTSAQKNPTAFYLCASRIAGGRYTDTQYFGPGTRLTVL.

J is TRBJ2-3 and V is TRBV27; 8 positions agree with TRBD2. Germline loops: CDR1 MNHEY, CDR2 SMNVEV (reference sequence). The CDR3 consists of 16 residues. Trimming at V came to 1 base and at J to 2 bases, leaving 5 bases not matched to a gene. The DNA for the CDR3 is TGTGCCAGCAGTTTATTAGGAGCGGGGGACACAGATACGCAGTATTTT. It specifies CASSLLGAGDTDTQYF.

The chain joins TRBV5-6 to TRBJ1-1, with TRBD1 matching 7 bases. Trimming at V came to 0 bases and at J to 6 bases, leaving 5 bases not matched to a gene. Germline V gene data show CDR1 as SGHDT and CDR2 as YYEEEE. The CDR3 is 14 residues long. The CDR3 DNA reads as TGTGCCAGCAGCTTGGTGCCTACAGGGGCTGAAGCTTTCTTT. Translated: CASSLVPTGAEAFF.

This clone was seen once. The DNA for the CDR3 is TGTGCCAGCAGTGCCTTATCCGGGACTCCCATGGATACGCAGTATTTT. Encoded protein: CASSALSGTPMDTQYF. The gene calls are TRBV6-1 and TRBJ2-3, with a weak D call TRBD2 (6 bases). Trimming removed 4 bases at V and 6 bases at J, with 20 bases between. The CDR3 runs 16 residues. Germline values: CDR1 MNHNS, CDR2 SASEGT.

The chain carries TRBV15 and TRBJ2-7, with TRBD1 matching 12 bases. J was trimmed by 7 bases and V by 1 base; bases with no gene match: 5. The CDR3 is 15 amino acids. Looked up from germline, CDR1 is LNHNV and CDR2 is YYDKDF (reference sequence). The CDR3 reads CATSRAGTGGAEQYF. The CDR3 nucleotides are TGTGCCACCAGCAGAGCCGGGACAGGGGGCGCGGAGCAGTACTTC.

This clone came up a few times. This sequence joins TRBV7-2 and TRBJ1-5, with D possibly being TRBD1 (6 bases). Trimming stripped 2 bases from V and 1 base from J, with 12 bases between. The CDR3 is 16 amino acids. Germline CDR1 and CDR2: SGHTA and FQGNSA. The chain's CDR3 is CASSLWGQRSNQPQHF. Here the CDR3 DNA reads TGTGCCAGCAGCTTATGGGGGCAGAGAAGCAATCAGCCCCAGCATTTT.

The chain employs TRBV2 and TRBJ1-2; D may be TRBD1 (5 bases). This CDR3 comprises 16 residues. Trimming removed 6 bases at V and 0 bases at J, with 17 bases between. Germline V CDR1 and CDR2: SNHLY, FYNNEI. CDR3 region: CASRLQRQSSNYGYTF. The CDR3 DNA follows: TGTGCCAGCAGACTTCAGCGACAGTCTTCTAACTATGGCTACACCTTC.

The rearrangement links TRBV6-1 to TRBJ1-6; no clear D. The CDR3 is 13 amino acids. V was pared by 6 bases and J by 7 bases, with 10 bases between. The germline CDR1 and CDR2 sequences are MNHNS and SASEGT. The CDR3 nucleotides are TGTGCCAGCAGACCCGAAGCCAATTCACCCCTCCACTTT. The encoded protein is CASRPEANSPLHF.

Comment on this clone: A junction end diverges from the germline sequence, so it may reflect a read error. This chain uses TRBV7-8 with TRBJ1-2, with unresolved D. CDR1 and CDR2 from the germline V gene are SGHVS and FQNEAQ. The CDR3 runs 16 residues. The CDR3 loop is CAGSLLSPGANYGYTF. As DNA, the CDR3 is TGTGCCGGCAGCTTGTTGTCCCCGGGAGCTAACTATGGCTACACCTTC.

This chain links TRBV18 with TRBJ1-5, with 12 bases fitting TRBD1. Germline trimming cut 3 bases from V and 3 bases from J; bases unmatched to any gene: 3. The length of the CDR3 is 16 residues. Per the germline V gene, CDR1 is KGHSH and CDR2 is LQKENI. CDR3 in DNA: TGTGCCAGCTCACCCGGGACAGGGGGCACCAATCAGCCCCAGCATTTT. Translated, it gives CASSPGTGGTNQPQHF.

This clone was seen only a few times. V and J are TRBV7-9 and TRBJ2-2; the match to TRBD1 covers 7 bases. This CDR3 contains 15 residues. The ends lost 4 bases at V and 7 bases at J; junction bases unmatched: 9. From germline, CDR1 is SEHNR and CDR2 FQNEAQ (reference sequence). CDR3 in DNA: TGTGCCAGCAGCTCAAACAGGGGAATCGGCGGGGAGCTGTTTTTT. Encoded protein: CASSSNRGIGGELFF.

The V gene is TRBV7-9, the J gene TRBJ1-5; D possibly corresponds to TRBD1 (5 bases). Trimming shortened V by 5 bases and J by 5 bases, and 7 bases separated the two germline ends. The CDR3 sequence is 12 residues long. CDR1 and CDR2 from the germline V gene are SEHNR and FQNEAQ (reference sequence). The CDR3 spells CASSGGDQPQHF. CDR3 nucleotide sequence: TGTGCCAGCAGCGGGGGGGATCAGCCCCAGCATTTT.

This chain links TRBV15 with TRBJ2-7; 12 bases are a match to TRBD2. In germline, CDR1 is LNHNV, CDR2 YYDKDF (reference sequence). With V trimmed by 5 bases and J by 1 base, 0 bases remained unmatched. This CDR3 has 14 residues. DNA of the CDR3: TGTGCCACCAGCGGGACTAGCGGGTCCTACGAGCAGTACTTC. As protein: CATSGTSGSYEQYF. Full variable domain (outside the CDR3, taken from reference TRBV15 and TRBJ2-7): DAMVIQNPRYQVTQFGKPVTLSCSQTLNHNVMYWYQQKSSQAPKLLFHYYDKDFNNEADTPDNFQSRRPNTSFCFLDIRSPGLGDTAMYLCATSGTSGSYEQYFGPGTRLTVT.

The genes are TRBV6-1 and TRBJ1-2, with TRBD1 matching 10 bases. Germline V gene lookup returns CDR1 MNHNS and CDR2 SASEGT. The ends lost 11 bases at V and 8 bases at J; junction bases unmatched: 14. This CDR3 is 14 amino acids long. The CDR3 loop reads CAGRGQGLAGGYTF. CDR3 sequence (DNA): TGTGCCGGACGGGGACAGGGGCTCGCGGGAGGCTACACCTTC.

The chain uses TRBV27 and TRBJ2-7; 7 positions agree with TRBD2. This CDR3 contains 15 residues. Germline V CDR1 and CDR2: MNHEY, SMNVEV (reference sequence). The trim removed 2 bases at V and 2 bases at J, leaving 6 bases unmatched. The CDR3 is CASSLVGGDPYEQYV. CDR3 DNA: TGTGCCAGCAGTTTAGTGGGGGGGGACCCCTACGAGCAGTACGTC.

CDR3 DNA: TGTGCCAGCAGCCTACGGGATCAACAGGGCAATGAGCAGTTCTTC. Translating gives CASSLRDQQGNEQFF. The rearrangement joins TRBV7-8 to TRBJ2-1, with TRBD1 as a possible D gene (6 bases). CDR3 length: 15 amino acids. Germline-derived CDR1 and CDR2 are SGHVS and FQNEAQ. V lost 5 bases and J lost 6, with 17 bases in between.